This TCR beta chain was profiled in a study of blood T cell repertoires in COVID-19. The protocol was immunoSEQ multiplex PCR, while the TCRdb copy is restricted to in-frame clones and leaves out a portion. The table records around 140,000 clones, roughly 88% of them present only once. The CDR3 has 14 residues. The germline V gene has CDR1 SGHDN and CDR2 FVKESK. Trimming took 4 bases from V and 6 from J; bases not matched to a gene: 8. What was sequenced was peripheral blood. The chain uses TRBV14 and TRBJ1-2; TRBD1 aligns across 7 bases. The receptor was derived from a man aged 60-69 years with active or convalescent COVID-19. CDR3 sequence reads: CASSPRQGWDGYTF. The CDR3 DNA reads TGTGCCAGCAGCCCCAGACAGGGCTGGGATGGCTACACCTTC.